This T cell receptor (beta chain) was captured in a study of T-cell reconstitution after alpha-beta-depleted transplantation in children (dated by TCRdb to 2016 to 2017). Looking at the study overall: The study quantitatively tracked T-cell immune reconstitution after TCRalphabeta/CD19-depleted allogeneic hematopoietic cell transplantation in children using TCR repertoire profiling.

The library was prepared using PCR. The sequencer was an Illumina HiSeq 2500. To normalize quantification of the TCRbeta repertoire, the TCR libraries were built with molecular barcoding that relied on unique molecular identifiers. TCRdb reanalyzed the raw reads on its own, using fastp at Q25 for trimming and MiXCR for clone calling, and kept in-frame beta chains. One record per CDR3 amino acid sequence lists the most common genes and DNA. This sample is represented by around 52,000 distinct CDR3 sequences; about 5% of them were singletons. The ten biggest clones cover 30% of the sample. This clonotype was detected many times. Its antigen has not been determined. The record has no base qualities; no much larger clone is one base away. The meaning of the sample's time point label: day 60 (about 2 months) after transplantation. This specimen's treatment or condition label, interpreted: allogeneic hematopoietic cell transplantation with graft depleted of TCRalphabeta T cells and CD19 B cells. The children who served as transplant recipients had been given grafts of TCRalphabeta/CD19-depleted allogeneic hematopoietic cells.

Results the study describes overall, beyond this receptor: Over subsequent months, a decline in hyperexpanded clone frequencies was noted, and after one year, T-cell counts and TCRbeta diversity were mostly ascribed to newly produced T cells. About two months after transplant, the apparently early recovery of alphabetaT-cell counts reportedly depended on just several hundred clones that had expanded rapidly and came from non-depleted graft cells. The high TCRbeta diversity at day 60 in some patients was ascribed to recipient T cells and intrathymic progenitors that had survived conditioning.

Looking up the germline V gene yields CDR1 MNHNS and CDR2 SASEGT. Deletion took 4 bases off V and 7 bases off J, with a span of 5 bases between the germline ends. From the cysteine through the phenylalanine, the CDR3 covers 12 amino acids. Only the CDR3 DNA stays, 36 bases, in frame from base 1. This TCR was sampled from a female patient aged 2-15 years who had a stem cell transplant for aplastic anemia, so the T cells may come from the graft donor. Recombination linked TRBV6-1 to TRBJ1-6; confidence is insufficient to name the D gene. The sample consisted of PBMCs, mostly from graft donor cells, taken 60 days after TCRalphabeta/CD19-depleted stem cell transplant. The base sequence is TGTGCCAGCAGTGGCCGGAATTCACCCCTCCACTTT. It specifies CASSGRNSPLHF.